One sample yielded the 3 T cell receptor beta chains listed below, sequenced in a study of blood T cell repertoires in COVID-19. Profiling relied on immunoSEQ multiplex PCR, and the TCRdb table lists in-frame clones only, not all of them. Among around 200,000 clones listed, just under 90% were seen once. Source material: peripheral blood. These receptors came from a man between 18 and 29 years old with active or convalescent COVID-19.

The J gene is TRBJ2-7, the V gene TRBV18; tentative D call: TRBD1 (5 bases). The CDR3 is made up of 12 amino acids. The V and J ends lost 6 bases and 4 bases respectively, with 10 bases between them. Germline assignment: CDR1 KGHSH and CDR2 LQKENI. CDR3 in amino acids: CASSPDRYEQYF. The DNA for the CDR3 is TGTGCCAGCTCCCCAGACAGATACGAGCAGTACTTC.

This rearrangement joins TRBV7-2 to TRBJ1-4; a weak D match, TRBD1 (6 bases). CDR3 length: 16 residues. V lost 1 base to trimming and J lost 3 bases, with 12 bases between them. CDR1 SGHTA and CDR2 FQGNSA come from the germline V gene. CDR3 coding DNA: TGTGCCAGCAGCTTAGTAGGGGGGGCGGCTAATGAAAAACTGTTTTTT. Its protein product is CASSLVGGAANEKLFF.

CDR3 in DNA: TGTGCCAGTAGTATAGGAAAGGGGGCGACTAATGAAAAACTGTTTTTT. Encoded protein: CASSIGKGATNEKLFF. The rearrangement joins TRBV19 to TRBJ1-4; 7 nucleotides agree with TRBD1. There are 16 residues in the CDR3. V shed 1 base, J shed 2 bases, and the junction held 4 bases outside the gene matches. Germline loops: CDR1 LNHDA, CDR2 SQIVND (reference sequence).